This entry lists 15 T cell receptor beta chains sequenced from one sample in a study of blood T cell repertoires in COVID-19. Sequencing used immunoSEQ multiplex PCR; TCRdb keeps in-frame clones, though not all of them. The data show 200,000 to 300,000 clones, around 88% seen once. The sequenced sample was peripheral blood. The receptors shown here come from a man aged 25-45 years with active or convalescent COVID-19.

The gene calls are TRBV25-1 and TRBJ1-2; D perhaps matches TRBD1 (5 bases). From germline, CDR1 is MGHDK and CDR2 SYGVNS. The CDR3 length is 14 residues. Trimming stripped 3 bases from V and 6 bases from J, with 14 bases between. The CDR3 sequence: CASSEGWGRHGYTF. The DNA of the CDR3 is TGTGCCAGCAGTGAGGGCTGGGGCAGGCATGGCTACACCTTC.

V usage is TRBV7-6 and J usage is TRBJ2-3; a possible D gene is TRBD2 (6 bases). This CDR3 is built from 17 residues. V lost 1 base and J 8 bases, leaving 22 bases between the germline ends. Germline CDR1 is SGHVS and CDR2 is FNYEAQ. DNA of the CDR3: TGTGCCAGCAGCTTAGGTGTTAGCGGCCTCTCAGGAGGTACGCAGTATTTT. It yields the protein CASSLGVSGLSGGTQYF.

The J gene is TRBJ1-6, the V gene TRBV6-4, with a possible D match to TRBD1 (6 bases). From germline, CDR1 is MRHNA and CDR2 SNTAGT. The CDR3 is 15 residues long. V was clipped by 0 bases and J by 6 bases, with 9 bases between them. The CDR3: CASSDSWGRNSPLHF. Here the CDR3 DNA reads TGTGCCAGCAGTGACTCTTGGGGGCGTAATTCACCCCTCCACTTT.

V and J are TRBV2 and TRBJ2-5; 8 bases agree with TRBD2. The CDR3 is 14 amino acids. Germline V gene lookup returns CDR1 SNHLY and CDR2 FYNNEI. J gave up 5 bases and V 2 bases, and 4 bases lay outside the gene matches. This chain's CDR3 is CASSEPASGETQYF. CDR3 coding DNA: TGTGCCAGCAGTGAACCGGCTAGCGGGGAGACCCAGTACTTC.

The rearrangement uses TRBV4-1 and TRBJ1-1; tentatively, D is TRBD1 (6 bases). Trimming took 5 bases from V and 2 from J, leaving 12 bases between them. The CDR3 has 14 residues. Germline V CDR1 and CDR2: MGHRA, YSYEKL. The CDR3 loop is CASSYSDSNTEAFF. The CDR3 DNA follows: TGCGCCAGCAGCTACTCGGACAGTAACACTGAAGCTTTCTTT.

This chain joins TRBV18 and TRBJ1-1, with D hard to call. Germline-derived CDR1 and CDR2 are KGHSH and LQKENI. The CDR3 is made up of 13 amino acids. V lost 4 bases and J 3 bases, leaving 9 bases between the germline ends. The CDR3 sequence is CASSRALDTEAFF. The CDR3 region has the DNA TGTGCCAGCTCACGTGCGCTGGACACTGAAGCTTTCTTT.

The chain is built from TRBV11-2 and TRBJ2-5, with no clear D. CDR1 is SGHAT and CDR2 is FQNNGV in the germline V gene. Trimming left V 6 bases short and J 1 base short, with 9 bases between. There are 13 residues in the CDR3. The chain's CDR3 is CASRRYPQETQYF. CDR3 bases: TGTGCCAGCAGGCGTTACCCCCAAGAGACCCAGTACTTC.

The CDR3 here is CASATGVIGTDTHDYGYTF. The CDR3 nucleotides are TGTGCCAGCGCAACAGGGGTTATAGGGACCGATACCCACGACTATGGCTACACCTTC. V gene TRBV18 combines with J gene TRBJ1-2, with 7 bases identical to TRBD1. This CDR3 comprises 19 residues. V dropped 8 bases and J dropped 3; count of bases not matched to a gene: 24. Germline V lookup: CDR1 KGHSH, CDR2 LQKENI. Full variable domain (outside the CDR3, taken from reference TRBV18 and TRBJ1-2): NAGVMQNPRHLVRRRGQEARLRCSPMKGHSHVYWYRQLPEEGLKFMVYLQKENIIDESGMPKERFSAEFPKEGPSILRIQQVVRGDSAAYFCASATGVIGTDTHDYGYTFGSGTRLTVV.

This chain connects TRBV7-6 to TRBJ2-3; the D gene is possibly TRBD1 (6 bases). The length of the CDR3 is 16 residues. Trimming removed 6 bases from V and 4 bases from J, with 20 bases in between. Germline V gene lookup returns CDR1 SGHVS and CDR2 FNYEAQ. The CDR3 is CASSQIQGTFPDTQYF. CDR3 DNA: TGTGCCAGCAGTCAAATACAGGGAACCTTCCCAGATACGCAGTATTTT. Drawing the rest from reference TRBV7-6 and TRBJ2-3, the complete variable domain is GAGVSQSPRYKVTKRGQDVALRCDPISGHVSLYWYRQALGQGPEFLTYFNYEAQQDKSGLPNDRFSAERPEGSISTLTIQRTEQRDSAMYRCASSQIQGTFPDTQYFGPGTRLTVL.

The genes are TRBV6-5 and TRBJ1-1, with a tentative D call TRBD1 (6 bases). CDR3 length: 14 residues. The ends were cut back, 6 bases at V and 0 bases at J, with 11 bases in the middle. Germline V gives CDR1 MNHEY, CDR2 SVGAGI. Here the CDR3 reads CASSRQDLNTEAFF. In nucleotides, the CDR3 is TGTGCCAGCAGCCGACAGGACCTGAACACTGAAGCTTTCTTT.

V is TRBV11-2 and J is TRBJ1-1; D gene ambiguous. The CDR3 is 13 amino acids. Germline assignment: CDR1 SGHAT and CDR2 FQNNGV. Trimming removed 3 bases from V and 4 bases from J, with 9 bases in between. CDR3 sequence (DNA): TGTGCCAGCAGCTTGCCCCCTAGCACTGAAGCTTTCTTT. Translating it yields CASSLPPSTEAFF.

The rearrangement uses TRBV6-5 and TRBJ2-1; 10 nucleotides match TRBD1. J lost 5 bases, V lost 2 bases, and 3 bases had no gene match. Germline CDR1 reads MNHEY; CDR2 reads SVGAGI. This CDR3 has 15 amino acids. CDR3 bases: TGTGCCAGCAGTTACACAGGACAGGGGGACAATGAGCAGTTCTTC. It yields the protein CASSYTGQGDNEQFF.

The rearrangement links TRBV7-2 to TRBJ2-5; 15 positions match TRBD2. J gave up 5 bases and V 5 bases, and 9 bases lay outside the gene matches. Germline assignment: CDR1 SGHTA and CDR2 FQGNSA. The CDR3 covers 17 residues. The CDR3 DNA follows: TGTGCCAGCAGCGACGGACTAGCGGGGGGGCCATCGGAGACCCAGTACTTC. The encoded protein is CASSDGLAGGPSETQYF.

The chain has TRBV5-1 and TRBJ1-1, with 8 bases matching TRBD1. There are 15 residues in the CDR3. CDR1 and CDR2 (germline): SGHRS, YFSETQ. With 4 bases clipped from V and 3 bases from J, the junction kept 8 bases outside the gene matches. CDR3 in DNA: TGCGCCAGCAGCGCTGGACAGGGTGAGGACACTGAAGCTTTCTTT. Its protein is CASSAGQGEDTEAFF. Variable domain in full (rest from reference TRBV5-1 and TRBJ1-1): KAGVTQTPRYLIKTRGQQVTLSCSPISGHRSVSWYQQTPGQGLQFLFEYFSETQRNKGNFPGRFSGRQFSNSRSEMNVSTLELGDSALYLCASSAGQGEDTEAFFGQGTRLTVV.

The rearrangement uses TRBV29-1 and TRBJ1-1; a possible D gene is TRBD1 (5 bases). Germline-derived CDR1 and CDR2 are SQVTM and ANQGSEA. Trimming stripped 7 bases from V and 4 bases from J, with 16 bases between. The CDR3 totals 13 residues. CDR3 nucleotides: TGCAGCGAAACCGGGACTCGGGCCACTGAAGCTTTCTTT. Its translation: CSETGTRATEAFF.